This TCR beta chain comes out of a study of T cells in localized non-small cell lung cancer. Study-level points and caveats: Longer overall survival was linked to higher blood T cell density. T cell clonality was highest in uninvolved adjacent lung, above tumor.

With regard to this clone: The antigen is undetermined.

TCRdb keeps only in-frame clones here, not all; method: immunoSEQ multiplex PCR. The repertoire consists of tens of thousands of clones, with roughly 81% occurring once and the leading ten covering roughly 14%. The V gene's germline CDR1 is SGDLS and CDR2 YYNGEE. The V end was cut by 3 bases, the J end by 1 base, with 11 bases between. This CDR3 is built from 15 residues. The chain is built from TRBV9 and TRBJ2-1; D is uncertain. The sequencing used peripheral blood, collected before any cancer treatment. The sequence derives from a female donor of 60 years or more with stage I lung adenocarcinoma. In nucleotides, the CDR3 is TGTGCCAGCAGCGCCGAAGTTAGGTCCTACAATGAGCAGTTCTTC. It translates to CASSAEVRSYNEQFF.